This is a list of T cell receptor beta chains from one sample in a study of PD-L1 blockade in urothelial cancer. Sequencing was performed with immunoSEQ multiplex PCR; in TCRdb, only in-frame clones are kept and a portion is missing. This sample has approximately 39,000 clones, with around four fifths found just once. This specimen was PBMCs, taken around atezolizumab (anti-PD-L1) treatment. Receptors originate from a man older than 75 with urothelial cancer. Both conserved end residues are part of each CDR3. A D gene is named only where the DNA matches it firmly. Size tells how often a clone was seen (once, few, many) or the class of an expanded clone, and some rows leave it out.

CDR3aa: CASSLEGEGTYEQYF; CDR3nt: TGTGCCAGCAGTCTAGAGGGGGAGGGGACCTACGAGCAGTACTTC; v_gene: TRBV6-1; d_gene: NA; abundance: NA; j_gene: TRBJ2-7
CDR3aa: CASSTRDSSYNEQFF; CDR3nt: TGTGCCAGCAGCACCCGGGACAGTTCCTACAATGAGCAGTTCTTC; v_gene: TRBV5-5; d_gene: TRBD1; abundance: few; j_gene: TRBJ2-1
CDR3aa: CASSSRTAPGTEAFF; CDR3nt: TGTGCCAGCAGCTCACGGACAGCCCCCGGCACTGAAGCTTTCTTT; v_gene: TRBV5-4; d_gene: NA; abundance: NA; j_gene: TRBJ1-1
CDR3aa: CASSTRTRYGYTF; CDR3nt: TGTGCCAGCAGTACCCGGACACGCTATGGCTACACCTTC; v_gene: TRBV6-5; d_gene: NA; abundance: medium-sized; j_gene: TRBJ1-2
CDR3aa: CASGADSGRYEQYF; CDR3nt: TGTGCCAGCGGGGCTGATAGCGGGAGGTACGAGCAGTACTTC; v_gene: TRBV7-2; d_gene: TRBD2; abundance: NA; j_gene: TRBJ2-7
CDR3aa: CASSSYRGRYEQYF; CDR3nt: TGTGCCAGCAGCTCCTACAGGGGGCGGTACGAGCAGTACTTC; v_gene: TRBV7-9; d_gene: TRBD1; abundance: once; j_gene: TRBJ2-7
CDR3aa: CSYLQGGTGELFF; CDR3nt: TGCAGCTACCTACAGGGGGGAACCGGGGAGCTGTTTTTT; v_gene: TRBV29-1; d_gene: TRBD1; abundance: few; j_gene: TRBJ2-2
CDR3aa: CASSQELVAGTYEQYF; CDR3nt: TGCGCCAGCAGCCAAGAATTAGTAGCGGGAACGTACGAGCAGTACTTC; v_gene: TRBV4-1; d_gene: TRBD2; abundance: medium-sized; j_gene: TRBJ2-7
CDR3aa: CASSGGAAGGNEQYF; CDR3nt: TGTGCCAGCAGCGGGGGGGCGGCGGGAGGAAACGAGCAGTACTTC; v_gene: TRBV9; d_gene: TRBD2; abundance: NA; j_gene: TRBJ2-7
CDR3aa: CASGSLGEGNEKLFF; CDR3nt: TGTGCCAGCGGATCCCTCGGCGAGGGTAATGAAAAACTGTTTTTT; v_gene: TRBV28; d_gene: NA; abundance: NA; j_gene: TRBJ1-4
CDR3aa: CASSSEPTDTQYF; CDR3nt: TGTGCCAGCAGCAGCGAACCCACAGATACGCAGTATTTT; v_gene: TRBV11-2; d_gene: NA; abundance: NA; j_gene: TRBJ2-3
CDR3aa: CAITGQGHTGELFF; CDR3nt: TGTGCCATTACGGGACAGGGACACACCGGGGAGCTGTTTTTT; v_gene: TRBV10-3; d_gene: TRBD1; abundance: NA; j_gene: TRBJ2-2
CDR3aa: CASSQTSGSFIEQFF; CDR3nt: TGTGCCAGCAGTCAGACTAGCGGGAGTTTTATTGAGCAGTTCTTC; v_gene: TRBV6-4; d_gene: TRBD2; abundance: NA; j_gene: TRBJ2-1
CDR3aa: CASSLTLQGHLGGTDTQYF; CDR3nt: TGCGCCAGCAGCTTAACCCTTCAGGGACACCTAGGCGGCACAGATACGCAGTATTTT; v_gene: TRBV5-1; d_gene: NA; abundance: once; j_gene: TRBJ2-3
CDR3aa: CASSWQGLQPQHF; CDR3nt: TGTGCCAGCAGCTGGCAGGGGCTTCAGCCCCAGCATTTT; v_gene: TRBV5-6; d_gene: NA; abundance: once; j_gene: TRBJ1-5
CDR3aa: CASSQGLSGLTGELFF; CDR3nt: TGCGCCAGCAGCCAAGGACTGAGCGGGCTCACCGGGGAGCTGTTTTTT; v_gene: TRBV4-3; d_gene: NA; abundance: NA; j_gene: TRBJ2-2
CDR3aa: CASSEAGNPQETQYF; CDR3nt: TGTGCCAGCAGTGAGGCCGGGAACCCCCAAGAGACCCAGTACTTC; v_gene: TRBV2; d_gene: NA; abundance: NA; j_gene: TRBJ2-5
CDR3aa: CASSLTGTGDYTDTQYF; CDR3nt: TGTGCCAGTAGTCTAACCGGGACAGGGGATTACACAGATACGCAGTATTTT; v_gene: TRBV19; d_gene: TRBD1; abundance: NA; j_gene: TRBJ2-3
CDR3aa: CASSRGTGDQPQHF; CDR3nt: TGTGCCAGCAGCCGAGGGACAGGGGATCAGCCCCAGCATTTT; v_gene: TRBV5-5; d_gene: TRBD1; abundance: medium-sized; j_gene: TRBJ1-5
CDR3aa: CASSQAYGTSVYEQYF; CDR3nt: TGTGCCAGCAGCCAAGCATACGGGACTAGCGTGTACGAGCAGTACTTC; v_gene: TRBV4-2; d_gene: TRBD2; abundance: NA; j_gene: TRBJ2-7
CDR3aa: CASSPGRGGRAGANVLTF; CDR3nt: TGTGCCAGCTCACCAGGAAGAGGGGGTCGTGCTGGGGCCAACGTCCTGACTTTC; v_gene: TRBV18; d_gene: NA; abundance: NA; j_gene: TRBJ2-6
CDR3aa: CASSLFPGRYGYTF; CDR3nt: TGTGCCAGCAGCTTGTTCCCAGGGCGGTATGGCTACACCTTC; v_gene: TRBV7-9; d_gene: NA; abundance: NA; j_gene: TRBJ1-2
CDR3aa: CASSQSGVRTGELFF; CDR3nt: TGTGCCAGCAGTCAATCGGGAGTGCGAACCGGGGAGCTGTTTTTT; v_gene: TRBV6-1; d_gene: NA; abundance: NA; j_gene: TRBJ2-2
CDR3aa: CASSRGGLAGGPTDTQYF; CDR3nt: TGTGCCAGCAGCCGGGGAGGGCTAGCGGGAGGGCCAACAGATACGCAGTATTTT; v_gene: TRBV4-2; d_gene: TRBD2; abundance: NA; j_gene: TRBJ2-3
CDR3aa: CASRIQGANTEAFF; CDR3nt: TGTGCCAGCAGGATCCAGGGGGCGAACACTGAAGCTTTCTTT; v_gene: TRBV6-1; d_gene: TRBD1; abundance: NA; j_gene: TRBJ1-1
CDR3aa: CASSLDTTSATNEKLFF; CDR3nt: TGTGCCAGCAGCCTTGACACGACCTCTGCAACTAATGAAAAACTGTTTTTT; v_gene: TRBV7-9; d_gene: NA; abundance: few; j_gene: TRBJ1-4
CDR3aa: CASSLYIGTSSREQYF; CDR3nt: TGTGCCAGCAGTTTGTATATCGGGACTAGTTCGCGCGAGCAGTACTTC; v_gene: TRBV28; d_gene: TRBD2; abundance: NA; j_gene: TRBJ2-7
CDR3aa: CASSSGQIYGYTF; CDR3nt: TGTGCCAGCAGCTCCGGACAGATCTATGGCTACACCTTC; v_gene: TRBV5-6; d_gene: NA; abundance: few; j_gene: TRBJ1-2
CDR3aa: CASSEAPGQETQYF; CDR3nt: TGTGCCAGCAGTGAAGCCCCAGGCCAAGAGACCCAGTACTTC; v_gene: TRBV6-1; d_gene: NA; abundance: NA; j_gene: TRBJ2-5
CDR3aa: CASTLGGRTDTQYF; CDR3nt: TGTGCCAGTACCCTTGGGGGGAGGACAGATACGCAGTATTTT; v_gene: TRBV19; d_gene: NA; abundance: NA; j_gene: TRBJ2-3
CDR3aa: CASTSGQGYGEQFF; CDR3nt: TGTGCCAGCACATCGGGACAGGGGTACGGTGAGCAGTTCTTC; v_gene: TRBV4-2; d_gene: TRBD1; abundance: NA; j_gene: TRBJ2-1
CDR3aa: CASSGTSGSNEQFF; CDR3nt: TGTGCCAGCAGCGGGACTAGCGGGAGCAATGAGCAGTTCTTC; v_gene: TRBV27; d_gene: TRBD2; abundance: NA; j_gene: TRBJ2-1
CDR3aa: CSPGQGYEQYF; CDR3nt: TGCAGCCCGGGACAGGGCTACGAGCAGTACTTC; v_gene: TRBV20-1; d_gene: TRBD1; abundance: NA; j_gene: TRBJ2-7
CDR3aa: CASSLVAAEAFF; CDR3nt: TGTGCCAGCAGCTTAGTCGCGGCCGAAGCTTTCTTT; v_gene: TRBV7-9; d_gene: NA; abundance: NA; j_gene: TRBJ1-1
CDR3aa: CAWSLGTGGSSYEQYF; CDR3nt: TGTGCCTGGAGTCTGGGGACAGGGGGTAGCTCCTACGAGCAGTACTTC; v_gene: TRBV30; d_gene: TRBD1; abundance: NA; j_gene: TRBJ2-7
CDR3aa: CASSISGSTDRELFF; CDR3nt: TGTGCCAGTAGTATAAGCGGGAGTACCGACCGGGAGCTGTTTTTT; v_gene: TRBV19; d_gene: TRBD2; abundance: NA; j_gene: TRBJ2-2
CDR3aa: CASSSTGQGYNEQFF; CDR3nt: TGTGCCAGCAGCAGTACGGGACAGGGGTACAATGAGCAGTTCTTC; v_gene: TRBV9; d_gene: TRBD1; abundance: NA; j_gene: TRBJ2-1
CDR3aa: CASSLTSGSEEQFF; CDR3nt: TGTGCCAGCAGCTTAACGTCAGGGTCTGAGGAGCAGTTCTTC; v_gene: TRBV11-1; d_gene: NA; abundance: few; j_gene: TRBJ2-1
CDR3aa: CASSYSSTGRSYEQYF; CDR3nt: TGTGCCAGCAGTTACTCCTCGACAGGACGCTCCTACGAGCAGTACTTC; v_gene: TRBV6-5; d_gene: NA; abundance: NA; j_gene: TRBJ2-7
CDR3aa: CASSRSSGQETQYF; CDR3nt: TGTGCCAGCAGCCGATCTAGCGGACAAGAGACCCAGTACTTC; v_gene: TRBV5-4; d_gene: TRBD2; abundance: NA; j_gene: TRBJ2-5
CDR3aa: CASSIFSGRGTTEAFF; CDR3nt: TGTGCCAGTAGTATATTTAGTGGCAGGGGGACCACTGAAGCTTTCTTT; v_gene: TRBV19; d_gene: TRBD1; abundance: NA; j_gene: TRBJ1-1
CDR3aa: CASSLTFNTEAFF; CDR3nt: TGTGCCAGCAGCTTGACATTCAACACTGAAGCTTTCTTT; v_gene: TRBV11-2; d_gene: NA; abundance: NA; j_gene: TRBJ1-1
CDR3aa: CASPSGRDRDGRSNTQYF; CDR3nt: TGCGCCAGCCCTTCCGGGCGGGACAGGGACGGGAGGTCGAATACGCAGTATTTT; v_gene: TRBV5-1; d_gene: TRBD1; abundance: NA; j_gene: TRBJ2-3
CDR3aa: CASSPLARTYNEQFF; CDR3nt: TGTGCCAGCAGCCCCCTAGCTCGCACCTACAATGAGCAGTTCTTC; v_gene: TRBV11-2; d_gene: NA; abundance: NA; j_gene: TRBJ2-1
CDR3aa: CASGLREKQFF; CDR3nt: TGTGCCAGTGGACTACGTGAAAAGCAGTTCTTC; v_gene: TRBV19; d_gene: NA; abundance: once; j_gene: TRBJ2-1
CDR3aa: CASSQEGGGGGQPQHF; CDR3nt: TGCGCCAGCAGCCAAGAAGGTGGGGGAGGTGGGCAGCCCCAGCATTTT; v_gene: TRBV4-1; d_gene: NA; abundance: NA; j_gene: TRBJ1-5
CDR3aa: CASSGNSYEQYF; CDR3nt: TGTGCCAGCAGCGGTAACTCCTACGAGCAGTACTTC; v_gene: TRBV6-1; d_gene: NA; abundance: NA; j_gene: TRBJ2-7
CDR3aa: CAWSGGLAGGRTDTQYF; CDR3nt: TGTGCCTGGAGTGGGGGGCTAGCGGGAGGTCGGACAGATACGCAGTATTTT; v_gene: TRBV30; d_gene: TRBD2; abundance: NA; j_gene: TRBJ2-3
CDR3aa: CASSLKGQGNYGYTF; CDR3nt: TGCGCCAGCAGCTTGAAGGGACAGGGAAACTATGGCTACACCTTC; v_gene: TRBV5-1; d_gene: TRBD1; abundance: NA; j_gene: TRBJ1-2
CDR3aa: CASSPGDSLNTEAFF; CDR3nt: TGCGCCAGCAGCCCGGGGGACAGCTTGAACACTGAAGCTTTCTTT; v_gene: TRBV5-1; d_gene: TRBD1; abundance: NA; j_gene: TRBJ1-1